This T cell receptor beta chain was recorded in a study of blood T cell repertoires in COVID-19. Study-level information: Sites in the United States, Italy and Spain provided acute and convalescent COVID-19 samples.

Residents of about two dozen US areas, aged about 18 to 95 years, made up the participants. Allocation to cohorts depended on clinical history reported by the participants. Clones were read by immunoSEQ multiplex PCR, and TCRdb kept only the in-frame ones, dropping some. The repertoire consists of 190,000 or so clones, with about four fifths occurring once and the leading ten covering around 7%. This clone was picked up one time. The germline CDR1 and CDR2 sequences are LGHDT and YNNKEL (reference sequence). This CDR3 spans 15 amino acids. The V gene lost 7 bases and the J gene lost 0 bases, with 13 bases spanning the gap.

Sequencing input: PBMCs or T cells enriched from blood (not recorded which). This rearrangement joins TRBV3-1 (or the pseudogene TRBV3-2) to TRBJ2-1; possibly TRBD1 for D (5 bases). This clonotype was obtained from a man aged 35-49 years who had recovered from COVID-19. The CDR3 loop reads CASTFSQGSYNEQFF. The CDR3, as DNA: TGTGCCAGCACCTTCAGCCAGGGCTCCTACAATGAGCAGTTCTTC.